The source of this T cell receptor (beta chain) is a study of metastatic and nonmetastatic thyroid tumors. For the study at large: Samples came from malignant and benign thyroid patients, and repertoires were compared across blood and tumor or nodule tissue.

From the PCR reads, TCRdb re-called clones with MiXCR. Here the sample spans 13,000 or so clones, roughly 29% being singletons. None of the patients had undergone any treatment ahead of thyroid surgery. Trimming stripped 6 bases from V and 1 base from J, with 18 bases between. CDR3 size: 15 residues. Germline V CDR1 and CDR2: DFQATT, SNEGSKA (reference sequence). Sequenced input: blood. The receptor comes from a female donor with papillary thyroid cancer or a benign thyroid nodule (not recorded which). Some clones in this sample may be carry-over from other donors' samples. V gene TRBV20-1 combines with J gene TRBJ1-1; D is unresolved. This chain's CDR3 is CSADWAVVPNTEAFF. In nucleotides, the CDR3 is TGCAGTGCCGATTGGGCGGTCGTGCCGAACACTGAAGCTTTCTTT.